This TCR beta chain was captured by sequencing in a study of CD8+ T cells in alopecia areata. Findings and limits, study-wide: Scalp samples also yield sequences of resident alphabeta T cells from normal skin.

As for this clone: Antigen unknown.

Isolated RNA was reverse transcribed into cDNA used as the sequencing template. Sequencing used immunoSEQ multiplex PCR; TCRdb keeps in-frame clones, though not all of them. Counted here are 200,000 or so clones, roughly 60% occurring once; the ten biggest clones make up 5% to 6%. CDR3 length: 15 amino acids. Germline CDR1 is SGHDT and CDR2 is YYEEEE. Trimming left V 4 bases short and J 5 bases short, with 15 bases between. Treatment given: oral pan-JAK inhibitor, 5-10 mg twice daily. The origin of this receptor is a human donor with alopecia areata. This specimen was CD4+ T cells sorted from blood, taken at week 24, from a patient treated with tofacitinib. The genes are TRBV5-6 and TRBJ2-2, with TRBD2 as a possible D gene (7 bases). The CDR3 DNA reads as TGTGCCAGCAGCGCCCGGGGGGCAGCGACCGGGGAGCTGTTTTTT. As protein: CASSARGAATGELFF.